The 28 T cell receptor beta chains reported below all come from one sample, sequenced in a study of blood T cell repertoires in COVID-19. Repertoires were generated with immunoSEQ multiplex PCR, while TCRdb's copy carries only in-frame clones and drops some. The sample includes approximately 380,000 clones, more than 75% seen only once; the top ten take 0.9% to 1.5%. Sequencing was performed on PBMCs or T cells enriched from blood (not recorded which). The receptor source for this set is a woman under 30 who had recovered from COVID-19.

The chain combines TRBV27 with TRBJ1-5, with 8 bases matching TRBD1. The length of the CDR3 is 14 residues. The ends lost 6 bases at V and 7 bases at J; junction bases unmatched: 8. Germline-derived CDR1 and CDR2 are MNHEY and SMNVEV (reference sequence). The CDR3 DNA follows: TGTGCCAGCAGCCAGACAGGGGTTCAACAGCCCCAGCATTTT. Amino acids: CASSQTGVQQPQHF.

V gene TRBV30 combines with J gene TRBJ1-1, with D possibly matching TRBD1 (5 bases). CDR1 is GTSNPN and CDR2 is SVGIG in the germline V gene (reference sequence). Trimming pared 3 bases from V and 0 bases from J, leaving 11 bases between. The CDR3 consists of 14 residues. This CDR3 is CAWSVGQVNTEAFF. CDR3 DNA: TGTGCCTGGAGCGTCGGACAAGTGAACACTGAAGCTTTCTTT.

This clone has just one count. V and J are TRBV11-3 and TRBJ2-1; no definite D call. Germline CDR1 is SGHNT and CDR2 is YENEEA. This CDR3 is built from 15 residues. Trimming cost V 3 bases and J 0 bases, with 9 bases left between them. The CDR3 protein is CASSLFFSSYNEQFF. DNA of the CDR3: TGTGCCAGCAGCTTGTTCTTTAGCTCCTACAATGAGCAGTTCTTC.

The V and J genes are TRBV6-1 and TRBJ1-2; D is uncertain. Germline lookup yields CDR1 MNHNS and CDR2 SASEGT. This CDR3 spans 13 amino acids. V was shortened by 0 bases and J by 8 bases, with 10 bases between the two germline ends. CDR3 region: CASSEALPGGYTF. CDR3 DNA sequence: TGTGCCAGCAGTGAAGCGCTTCCGGGGGGCTACACCTTC.

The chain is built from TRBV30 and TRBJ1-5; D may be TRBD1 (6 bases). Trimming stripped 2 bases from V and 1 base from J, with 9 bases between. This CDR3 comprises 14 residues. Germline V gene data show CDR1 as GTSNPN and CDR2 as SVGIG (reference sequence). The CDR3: CAWSSDSSNQPQHF. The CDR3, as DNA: TGTGCCTGGAGTTCGGACAGCAGCAATCAGCCCCAGCATTTT.

CDR3 nucleotide sequence: TGTGCCAGCAGCGCCGGACTCCAAAACTATGGCTACACCTTC. It is translated as CASSAGLQNYGYTF. The chain uses TRBV9 and TRBJ1-2; D uncertain. From germline, CDR1 is SGDLS and CDR2 YYNGEE. Trimming removed 3 bases at V and 2 bases at J, with 11 bases between. The length of the CDR3 is 14 residues.

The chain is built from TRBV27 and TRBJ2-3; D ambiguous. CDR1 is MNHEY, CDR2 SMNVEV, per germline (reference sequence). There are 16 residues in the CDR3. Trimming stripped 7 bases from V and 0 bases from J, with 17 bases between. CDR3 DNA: TGTGCCAGCAATTTCTTTTCGGGTTCTAGCACAGATACGCAGTATTTT. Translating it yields CASNFFSGSSTDTQYF.

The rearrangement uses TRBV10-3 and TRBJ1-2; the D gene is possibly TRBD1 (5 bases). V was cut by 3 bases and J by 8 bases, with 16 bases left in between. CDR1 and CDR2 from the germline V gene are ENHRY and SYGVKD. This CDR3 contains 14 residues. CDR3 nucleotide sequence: TGTGCCATCAGTGATCGGGGGGACCTTGGCGGCTACACCTTC. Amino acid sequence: CAISDRGDLGGYTF.

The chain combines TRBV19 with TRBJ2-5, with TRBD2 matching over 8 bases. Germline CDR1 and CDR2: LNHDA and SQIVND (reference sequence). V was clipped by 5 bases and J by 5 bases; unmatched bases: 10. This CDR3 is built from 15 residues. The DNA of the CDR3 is TGTGCCAGTAGTCCTCGGGAGGGGAGACAGGAGACCCAGTACTTC. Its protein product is CASSPREGRQETQYF.

DNA of the CDR3: TGTGCCAGCAGCCCAGACAGGATACACTCCTACGAGCAGTACTTC. Translated: CASSPDRIHSYEQYF. V usage is TRBV11-1 and J usage is TRBJ2-7; possibly TRBD1 for D (6 bases). The CDR3 has 15 residues. Germline assignment: CDR1 SGHAT and CDR2 FQDESV (reference sequence). V was cut by 5 bases and J by 0 bases, with 14 bases left in between.

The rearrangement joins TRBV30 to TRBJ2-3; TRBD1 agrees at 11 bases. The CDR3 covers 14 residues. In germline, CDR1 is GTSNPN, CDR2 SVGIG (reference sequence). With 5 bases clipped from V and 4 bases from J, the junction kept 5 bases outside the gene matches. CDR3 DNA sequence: TGTGCCTGGGGGACAGGGGGAAGGCCAGATACGCAGTATTTT. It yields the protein CAWGTGGRPDTQYF. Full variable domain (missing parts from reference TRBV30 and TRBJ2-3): SQTIHQWPATLVQPVGSPLSLECTVEGTSNPNLYWYRQAAGRGLQLLFYSVGIGQISSEVPQNLSASRPQDRQFILSSKKLLLSDSGFYLCAWGTGGRPDTQYFGPGTRLTVL.

CDR3 in DNA: TGCGCCAGCAGTGTGGCAGGGGGCACAGATACGCAGTATTTT. Amino acids: CASSVAGGTDTQYF. The chain combines TRBV10-1 with TRBJ2-3; a weak D match, TRBD1 (6 bases). The CDR3 runs 14 residues. Germline V lookup: CDR1 WNHNN, CDR2 SYGVQD (reference sequence). V gave up 4 bases and J gave up 1 base, with 9 bases separating them.

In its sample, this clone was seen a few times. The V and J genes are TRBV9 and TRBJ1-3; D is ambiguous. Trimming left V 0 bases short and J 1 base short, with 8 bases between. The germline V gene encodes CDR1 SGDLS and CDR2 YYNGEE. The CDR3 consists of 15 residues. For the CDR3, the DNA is TGTGCCAGCAGCGTAGCCCCTGAGTCTGGAAACACCATATATTTT. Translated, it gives CASSVAPESGNTIYF.

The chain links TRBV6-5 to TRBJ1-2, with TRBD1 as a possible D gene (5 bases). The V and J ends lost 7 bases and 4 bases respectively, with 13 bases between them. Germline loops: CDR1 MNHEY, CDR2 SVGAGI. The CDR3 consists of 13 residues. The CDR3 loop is CASTKGQAYGYTF. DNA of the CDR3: TGTGCCAGCACCAAAGGACAAGCCTATGGCTACACCTTC.

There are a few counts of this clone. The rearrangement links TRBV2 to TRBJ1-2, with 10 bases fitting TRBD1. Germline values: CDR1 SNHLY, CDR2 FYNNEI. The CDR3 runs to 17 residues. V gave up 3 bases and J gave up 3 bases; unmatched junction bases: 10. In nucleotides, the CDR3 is TGTGCCAGCAGTGATTGGGACAGGGGAGAGGGGCACTATGGCTACACCTTC. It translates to CASSDWDRGEGHYGYTF. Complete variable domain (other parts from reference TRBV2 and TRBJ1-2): EPEVTQTPSHQVTQMGQEVILRCVPISNHLYFYWYRQILGQKVEFLVSFYNNEISEKSEIFDDQFSVERPDGSNFTLKIRSTKLEDSAMYFCASSDWDRGEGHYGYTFGSGTRLTVV.

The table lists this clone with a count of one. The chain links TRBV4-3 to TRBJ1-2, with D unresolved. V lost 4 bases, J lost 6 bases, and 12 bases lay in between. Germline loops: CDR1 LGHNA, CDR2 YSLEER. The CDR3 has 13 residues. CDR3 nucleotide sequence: TGCGCCAGCAGCCCGAGGGTATCCGATGGCTACACCTTC. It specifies CASSPRVSDGYTF.

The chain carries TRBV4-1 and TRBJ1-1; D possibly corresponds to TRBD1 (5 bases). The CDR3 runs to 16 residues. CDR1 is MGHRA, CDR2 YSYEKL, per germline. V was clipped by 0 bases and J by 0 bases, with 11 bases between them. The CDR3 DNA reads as TGCGCCAGCAGCCAAGATATGGGGGGAGTGAACACTGAAGCTTTCTTT. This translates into CASSQDMGGVNTEAFF.

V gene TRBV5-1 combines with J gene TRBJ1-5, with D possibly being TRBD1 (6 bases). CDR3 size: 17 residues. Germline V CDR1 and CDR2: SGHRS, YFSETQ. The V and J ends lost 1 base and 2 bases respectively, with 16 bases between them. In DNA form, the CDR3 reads TGCGCCAGCAGCTTGATCCCACAGGGTTCCGGCAATCAGCCCCAGCATTTT. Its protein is CASSLIPQGSGNQPQHF.

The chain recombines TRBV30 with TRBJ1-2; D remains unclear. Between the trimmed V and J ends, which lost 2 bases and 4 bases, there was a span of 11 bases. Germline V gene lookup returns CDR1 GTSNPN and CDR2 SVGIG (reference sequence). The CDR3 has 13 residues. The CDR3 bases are TGTGCCTGGAGTCTAGCAGCGATCTATGGCTACACCTTC. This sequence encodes CAWSLAAIYGYTF.

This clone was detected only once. This CDR3 is CASSLGTGEQYF. CDR3 nucleotides: TGTGCCAGCAGCCTCGGGACAGGAGAGCAGTACTTC. The chain couples TRBV13 to TRBJ2-7; 8 bases match TRBD1. The CDR3 length is 12 residues. V lost 5 bases to trimming and J lost 7 bases; unmatched junction nucleotides: 4. CDR1 is PRHDT and CDR2 is FYEKMQ in the germline V gene (reference sequence).

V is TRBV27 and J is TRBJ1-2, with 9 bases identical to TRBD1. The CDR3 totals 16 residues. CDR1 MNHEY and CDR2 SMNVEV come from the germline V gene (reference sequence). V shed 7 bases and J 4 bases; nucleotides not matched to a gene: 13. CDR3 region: CASTPGQGPYFYGYTF. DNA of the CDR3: TGTGCCAGCACCCCGGGACAGGGACCATATTTCTATGGCTACACCTTC.

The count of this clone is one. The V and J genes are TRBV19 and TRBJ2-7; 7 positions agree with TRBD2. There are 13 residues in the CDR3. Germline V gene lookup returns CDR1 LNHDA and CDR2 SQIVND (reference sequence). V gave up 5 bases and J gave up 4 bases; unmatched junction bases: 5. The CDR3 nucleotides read TGTGCCAGTAGTCTGGGCGGGGGATACGAGCAGTACTTC. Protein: CASSLGGGYEQYF.

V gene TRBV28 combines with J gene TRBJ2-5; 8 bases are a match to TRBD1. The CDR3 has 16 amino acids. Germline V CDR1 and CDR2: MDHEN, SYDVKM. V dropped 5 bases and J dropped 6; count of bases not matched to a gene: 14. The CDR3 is CASSPSGQALGQTQYF. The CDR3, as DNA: TGTGCCAGCAGTCCCTCGGGACAGGCCCTGGGACAGACCCAGTACTTC.

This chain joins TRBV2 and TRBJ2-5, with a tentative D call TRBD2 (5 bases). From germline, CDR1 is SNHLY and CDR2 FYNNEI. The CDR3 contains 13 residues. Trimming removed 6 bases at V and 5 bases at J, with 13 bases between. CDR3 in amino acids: CASRNSERETQYF. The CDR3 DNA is TGTGCCAGCAGGAACAGCGAGCGGGAGACCCAGTACTTC.

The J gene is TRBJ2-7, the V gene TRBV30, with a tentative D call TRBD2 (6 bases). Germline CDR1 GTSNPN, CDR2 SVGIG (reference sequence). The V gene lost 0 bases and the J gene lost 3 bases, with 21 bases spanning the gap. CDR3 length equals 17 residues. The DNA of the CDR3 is TGTGCCTGGAGTGTTCCCCATGTCGCGGGGATTAGCTACGAGCAGTACTTC. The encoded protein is CAWSVPHVAGISYEQYF.

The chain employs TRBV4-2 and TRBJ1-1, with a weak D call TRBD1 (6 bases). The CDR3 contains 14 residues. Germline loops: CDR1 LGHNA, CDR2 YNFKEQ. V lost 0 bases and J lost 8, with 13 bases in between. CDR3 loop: CASSQDDQGLEAFF. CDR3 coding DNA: TGTGCCAGCAGCCAAGATGACCAGGGGCTAGAAGCTTTCTTT.

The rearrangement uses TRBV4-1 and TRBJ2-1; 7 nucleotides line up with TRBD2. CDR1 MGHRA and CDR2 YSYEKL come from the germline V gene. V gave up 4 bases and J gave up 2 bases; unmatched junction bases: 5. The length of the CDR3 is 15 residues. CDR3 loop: CASSLPGLTYNEQFF. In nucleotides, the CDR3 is TGCGCCAGCAGCCTCCCGGGACTAACCTACAATGAGCAGTTCTTC.

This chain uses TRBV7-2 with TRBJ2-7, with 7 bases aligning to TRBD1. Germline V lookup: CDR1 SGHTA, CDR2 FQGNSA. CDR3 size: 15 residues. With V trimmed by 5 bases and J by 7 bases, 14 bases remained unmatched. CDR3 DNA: TGTGCCAGCAGCACCGGAAGACAGGGCCTGGGTGAGCAGTACTTC. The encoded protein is CASSTGRQGLGEQYF.